The 25 T cell receptor beta chains below come from one sample, sequenced in a study of CD8 T cells in ankylosing spondylitis. Each CDR3 protein gets one entry after TCRdb re-called the 5' RACE reads with MiXCR. Altogether 150,000 to 200,000 distinct CDR3 sequences are present, around a tenth being singletons, with the ten largest covering almost 30%. Sequenced input: blood, either unsorted or a sorted T cell fraction (not recorded which). These receptors all come from a male donor with ankylosing spondylitis or in good health (not recorded which).

The sample holds many counts of this clonotype. The chain recombines TRBV12-3 or TRBV12-4 with TRBJ2-7, with 16 bases matching TRBD2. With V trimmed by 4 bases and J by 6 bases, 12 bases remained unmatched. The CDR3 loop spans 18 amino acids. CDR3 nucleotides: TGTGCCAGCAGTTCGGGGACTAGCGGGAGGGCCGAAATTCCCGAGCAGTACTTC. It translates to CASSSGTSGRAEIPEQYF.

Concerning this clonotype itself: The junction differs from germline at one of its ends, possibly a read error. The chain combines TRBV5-1 with TRBJ1-2, with D possibly TRBD1 on 5 matching bases. The germline gives CDR1 SGHRS, CDR2 YFSETQ. The CDR3 covers 13 residues. CDR3 nucleotide sequence: TGCGCCAGCAGTCATGACAGCCCTGGAGCCTTCGCCTTC. Its protein product is CASSHDSPGAFAF.

This clonotype appeared many times. The chain recombines TRBV12-3 or TRBV12-4 with TRBJ1-6, with 7 bases aligning to TRBD1. After removal of 7 bases from V and 6 bases from J, the junction contained 9 bases not matched to a gene. The CDR3 sequence is 15 residues long. This CDR3 reads CASTDRGGRNSPLHF. The CDR3 DNA reads TGTGCCAGCACGGACCGAGGGGGCCGTAATTCACCCCTCCACTTT.

This clonotype was observed many times. This chain links TRBV12-3 or TRBV12-4 with TRBJ2-3, with D perhaps matching TRBD2 (6 bases). V was trimmed by 2 bases and J by 2 bases, leaving 11 bases between them. CDR3 size: 15 residues. CDR3 sequence: CASSLRSGPTDTQYF. The CDR3 region has the DNA TGTGCCAGCAGTTTACGTAGCGGTCCCACAGATACGCAGTATTTT.

About this clonotype itself: A much more abundant neighbour one base away suggests this may be a read error. This chain uses TRBV20-1 with TRBJ1-2; tentatively, D is TRBD1 (5 bases). Trimming took 0 bases from V and 7 from J, leaving 27 bases between them. CDR3 length equals 18 residues. CDR1 and CDR2 from the germline V gene are DFQATT and SNEGSKA (reference sequence). The CDR3 DNA reads as TGCAGTGCTAGAGAGGGCGGCGCCCTAGTCGCCCGGGGACGTGGCTACACCTTC. It yields the protein CSAREGGALVARGRGYTF.

The CDR3 reads CASSLERGTGTEAFF. CDR3 sequence (DNA): TGCGCCAGCAGCTTGGAACGGGGTACGGGCACTGAAGCTTTCTTT. The chain carries TRBV5-1 and TRBJ1-1; no clear D. Between the trimmed V and J ends, which lost 0 bases and 4 bases, there was a span of 13 bases. The V gene's germline CDR1 is SGHRS and CDR2 YFSETQ. The CDR3 covers 15 residues.

This clonotype has at least ten counts. CDR3 loop: CASSGTSGSRETQYF. In nucleotides, the CDR3 is TGTGCCAGCAGTGGCACTAGCGGGAGCAGAGAGACCCAGTACTTC. The chain uses TRBV27 and TRBJ2-5, with TRBD2 matching 11 bases. The junction had 6 bases not matched to a gene; V was cut back by 5 bases and J by 4 bases. This CDR3 contains 15 residues. Germline V gene sequence: CDR1 MNHEY, CDR2 SMNVEV (reference sequence).

V and J are TRBV6-2 or TRBV6-3 and TRBJ2-1, with 9 bases aligning to TRBD2. From germline, CDR1 is MNHEY and CDR2 SVGEGT. V was clipped by 8 bases and J by 1 base; unmatched bases: 15. The CDR3 totals 18 residues. For the CDR3, the DNA is TGTGCCAGCTACACAGCGCGGGGCGGGAGGGCATCCTACAATGAGCAGTTCTTC. Encoded protein: CASYTARGGRASYNEQFF.

The chain has TRBV7-9 and TRBJ2-3, with TRBD2 matching over 9 bases. With 5 bases clipped from V and 7 bases from J, the junction kept 10 bases outside the gene matches. Germline V gene sequence: CDR1 SEHNR, CDR2 FQNEAQ (reference sequence). This CDR3 has 15 residues. The chain's CDR3 is CASSLLLGLANTQYF. The CDR3 DNA reads TGTGCCAGCAGCCTCCTACTGGGACTAGCAAATACGCAGTATTTT.

This clonotype occurred a few times. The chain couples TRBV18 to TRBJ2-1, with no clear D. This CDR3 has 17 residues. V was shortened by 6 bases and J by 2 bases, with 20 bases between the two germline ends. Germline lookup yields CDR1 KGHSH and CDR2 LQKENI. DNA of the CDR3: TGTGCCAGCTCTCCAGCCAGCATGATGGTCGCCTACAATGAGCAGTTCTTC. This gives the protein CASSPASMMVAYNEQFF.

In this sample, this clonotype turned up many times. V is TRBV6-5 and J is TRBJ1-1; D is undetermined. The CDR3 runs to 14 residues. Trimming took off 4 bases at V and 7 bases at J, with 16 bases between the two ends. The germline V gene encodes CDR1 MNHEY and CDR2 SVGAGI. The CDR3 DNA follows: TGTGCCAGCAGTTCCGCTTTAGGAGTGAGTGAAGCTTTCTTT. Its translation is CASSSALGVSEAFF.

The chain carries TRBV5-1 and TRBJ1-2, with 7 bases that match TRBD1. There are 14 residues in the CDR3. The J segment lost 0 bases and the V segment lost 4 bases, leaving 3 bases of the junction unmatched. Germline-derived CDR1 and CDR2 are SGHRS and YFSETQ. Written as DNA, the CDR3 is TGCGCCAGCAGCGGGACAGAAGCTAACTATGGCTACACCTTC. It encodes CASSGTEANYGYTF.

In this sample, this clonotype turned up many times. The chain carries TRBV29-1 and TRBJ2-1; 7 bases match TRBD1. V gave up 4 bases and J gave up 9 bases; unmatched junction bases: 9. The CDR3 has 13 residues. Germline assignment: CDR1 SQVTM and CDR2 ANQGSEA. The CDR3 reads CSVGAGGVGEQFF. The CDR3 DNA is TGCAGCGTTGGGGCAGGGGGAGTCGGTGAGCAGTTCTTC.

As regards this clonotype: Possible read error: a much larger clone is one base away. The V and J genes are TRBV7-6 and TRBJ2-5; D gene uncertain. From germline, CDR1 is SGHVS and CDR2 FNYEAQ. CDR3 size: 12 residues. CDR3: CTSSLNGETQYF. DNA of the CDR3: TGTACCAGCAGCTTGAACGGGGAGACCCAGTACTTC.

This sequence joins TRBV12-3 or TRBV12-4 and TRBJ1-3; tentatively, D is TRBD1 (6 bases). V shed 3 bases and J shed 4 bases, with 7 bases lying between them. The CDR3 is 13 amino acids. CDR3 loop: CASSFTGGNTIYF. The CDR3 nucleotides read TGTGCCAGCAGTTTTACAGGGGGAAACACCATATATTTT.

This clonotype was seen at least ten times. This chain connects TRBV12-3 or TRBV12-4 to TRBJ2-1; TRBD1 matches 7 bases. Unmatched junction bases numbered 6, after V lost 7 bases and J lost 6 bases. The CDR3 is 13 residues long. DNA for the CDR3: TGTGCCAGCACCACTAACAGGGGCAATGAGCAGTTCTTC. Amino acids: CASTTNRGNEQFF.

This clonotype was detected a few times. This chain connects TRBV20-1 to TRBJ2-1, with TRBD2 matching over 10 bases. Germline values: CDR1 DFQATT, CDR2 SNEGSKA (reference sequence). CDR3 length: 15 amino acids. V lost 0 bases to trimming and J lost 6 bases; unmatched junction nucleotides: 5. CDR3 protein: CSAREPAGGPNEQFF. In nucleotides, the CDR3 is TGCAGTGCTAGAGAACCAGCGGGAGGGCCCAATGAGCAGTTCTTC.

This clonotype has a handful of counts. This rearrangement joins TRBV9 to TRBJ1-2, with D perhaps TRBD1 (5 bases). V gave up 0 bases and J gave up 6 bases, with 15 bases separating them. Germline assignment: CDR1 SGDLS and CDR2 YYNGEE. The CDR3 sequence is 15 residues long. The CDR3 DNA sequence: TGTGCCAGCAGCGTAGGACTGAGCAGGGTTGATGGCTACACCTTC. Its translation: CASSVGLSRVDGYTF. Full variable domain (outside the CDR3, taken from reference TRBV9 and TRBJ1-2): DSGVTQTPKHLITATGQRVTLRCSPRSGDLSVYWYQQSLDQGLQFLIQYYNGEERAKGNILERFSAQQFPDLHSELNLSSLELGDSALYFCASSVGLSRVDGYTFGSGTRLTVV.

The table lists this clonotype with many counts. The chain is built from TRBV9 and TRBJ2-2; 9 bases map to TRBD2. The trim removed 0 bases at V and 0 bases at J, leaving 9 bases unmatched. The CDR3 spans 19 residues. Germline CDR1 is SGDLS and CDR2 is YYNGEE. The CDR3 loop reads CASSVAKWTSAANTGELFF. Written as DNA, the CDR3 is TGTGCCAGCAGCGTAGCAAAATGGACTAGCGCCGCGAACACCGGGGAGCTGTTTTTT.

This clonotype was seen ten or more times. The chain links TRBV3-1 to TRBJ2-3, with TRBD2 identical over 7 bases. Per the germline V gene, CDR1 is LGHDT and CDR2 is YNNKEL (reference sequence). After removal of 4 bases from V and 0 bases from J, the junction contained 4 bases not matched to a gene. The CDR3 covers 15 residues. In DNA form, the CDR3 reads TGTGCCAGCAGCCCTAGCGGATTAAGCACAGATACGCAGTATTTT. As protein: CASSPSGLSTDTQYF.

This clonotype was seen ten or more times. The rearrangement uses TRBV6-2 or TRBV6-3 and TRBJ2-1, with D possibly matching TRBD2 (5 bases). Trimming left V 6 bases short and J 6 bases short, with 18 bases between. This CDR3 contains 15 residues. CDR1 is MNHEY and CDR2 is SVGEGT in the germline V gene. The CDR3 sequence is CASRPSLSGSNEQFF. DNA for the CDR3: TGTGCCAGCAGACCTAGTCTTTCGGGGAGCAATGAGCAGTTCTTC.

This clonotype was counted between two and nine times. V is TRBV6-1 and J is TRBJ2-1; TRBD1 matches at 8 bases. Germline V lookup: CDR1 MNHNS, CDR2 SASEGT. The junction had 5 bases not matched to a gene; V was cut back by 5 bases and J by 2 bases. This CDR3 region has 15 residues. The CDR3, as DNA: TGTGCCAGCAGTCAGGACAGGGCGCCCTACAATGAGCAGTTCTTC. It encodes CASSQDRAPYNEQFF.

The V and J genes are TRBV5-1 and TRBJ1-2, with D perhaps TRBD1 (5 bases). Germline V gives CDR1 SGHRS, CDR2 YFSETQ. The CDR3 is 19 amino acids. Trimming shortened V by 3 bases and J by 1 base, and 25 bases separated the two germline ends. DNA of the CDR3: TGCGCCAGCAGCTCCAAAGGGGTAGACAGCTCTGGGGGTAACTATGGCTACACCTTC. Encoded protein: CASSSKGVDSSGGNYGYTF.

This clonotype was seen a few times. V usage is TRBV29-1 and J usage is TRBJ1-2, with TRBD1 matching over 10 bases. CDR1 and CDR2 from the germline V gene are SQVTM and ANQGSEA. This CDR3 region has 18 residues. The V segment lost 2 bases and the J segment 7 bases; nucleotides outside the gene matches: 19. CDR3: CSVELVVFAGQGNSGYTF. In DNA form, the CDR3 reads TGCAGCGTTGAATTAGTTGTGTTCGCGGGACAGGGGAATTCTGGCTACACCTTC. Looking up the rest from reference TRBV29-1 and TRBJ1-2 gives the full variable domain: SAVISQKPSRDICQRGTSLTIQCQVDSQVTMMFWYRQQPGQSLTLIATANQGSEATYESGFVIDKFPISRPNLTFSTLTVSNMSPEDSSIYLCSVELVVFAGQGNSGYTFGSGTRLTVV.

This clonotype was recorded many times. The chain employs TRBV5-1 and TRBJ2-7, with 9 nucleotides matching TRBD1. Germline loops: CDR1 SGHRS, CDR2 YFSETQ. Trimming at V came to 3 bases and at J to 1 base, leaving 11 bases not matched to a gene. This CDR3 region has 17 residues. In DNA form, the CDR3 reads TGCGCCAGCAGCTCCGGAATTTTGACAGGGGGGTCCTACGAGCAGTACTTC. Its protein product is CASSSGILTGGSYEQYF.